These 12 T cell receptor beta chains came from one sample sequenced in a study of radiotherapy plus CTLA-4 blockade in lung cancer. Profiling relied on immunoSEQ multiplex PCR, and the TCRdb table lists in-frame clones only, not all of them. The sample comprises around 80,000 clones, under 80% of which are singletons, and about 20% rests with the top ten. The sequences come from peripheral blood, collected from a patient treated with radiotherapy plus ipilimumab. Receptors were obtained from a human donor with non-small cell lung cancer whose response to radiotherapy plus ipilimumab could not be evaluated. Some clones in this sample may be carry-over from other donors' samples.

V and J are TRBV5-6 and TRBJ2-5; 10 nucleotides match TRBD1. The V segment lost 2 bases and the J segment 4 bases; nucleotides outside the gene matches: 5. The CDR3 is made up of 15 amino acids. Germline V gene lookup returns CDR1 SGHDT and CDR2 YYEEEE. The CDR3 coding sequence is TGTGCCAGCAGCTTCTTGGACAGGGGGAGAGAGACCCAGTACTTC. Translation: CASSFLDRGRETQYF.

The V gene is TRBV10-3, the J gene TRBJ1-1; 7 positions agree with TRBD1. Unmatched junction bases numbered 10, after V lost 3 bases and J lost 3 bases. The germline CDR1 and CDR2 sequences are ENHRY and SYGVKD. This CDR3 is built from 16 residues. The CDR3 protein is CAISEVLGTGDTEAFF. The CDR3 coding sequence is TGTGCCATCAGTGAAGTTCTAGGAACAGGGGACACTGAAGCTTTCTTT.

The chain recombines TRBV15 with TRBJ2-7; TRBD2 aligns across 9 bases. The V segment lost 0 bases and the J segment 3 bases; nucleotides outside the gene matches: 3. CDR3 length: 15 amino acids. CDR1 LNHNV and CDR2 YYDKDF come from the germline V gene (reference sequence). The CDR3 DNA reads TGTGCCACCAGCAGAGAGCTAGCGGGAAACTACGAGCAGTACTTC. It codes for CATSRELAGNYEQYF.

Only a few counts were recorded for this clone. The V and J genes are TRBV6-5 and TRBJ2-3; 7 nucleotides agree with TRBD1. Germline loops: CDR1 MNHEY, CDR2 SVGAGI. The CDR3 runs to 13 residues. The junction had 1 base not matched to a gene; V was cut back by 7 bases and J by 0 bases. CDR3 DNA: TGTGCCAGCACGGGACAGAGCACAGATACGCAGTATTTT. Its protein is CASTGQSTDTQYF.

This clone occurred a few times. Because the CDR3's place on the DNA is in doubt, the DNA is left out and the CDR3 is given as listed by TCRdb. This sequence joins TRBV27 and TRBJ1-2; TRBD1, as called in the table, went unchecked against the DNA. Germline CDR1 and CDR2: MNHEY and SMNVEV (reference sequence). Ends included, the CDR3 has 16 residues. CDR3 protein: CASSTSARLTNYGYTF.

Note on this clone: The conserved final phenylalanine or tryptophan is absent from the CDR3, which likely points to a read error. The CDR3 reads CASSRDPQGENSPLHL. The DNA of the CDR3 is TGCGCCAGCAGCCGAGACCCCCAGGGGGAAAATTCACCCCTCCACCTT. The gene calls are TRBV4-3 and TRBJ1-6; TRBD1 agrees at 7 bases. With 4 bases clipped from V and 7 bases from J, the junction kept 10 bases outside the gene matches. The CDR3 is 16 amino acids. The V gene's germline CDR1 is LGHNA and CDR2 YSLEER.

The chain recombines TRBV4-1 with TRBJ2-3; 8 bases are a match to TRBD2. This CDR3 region has 15 residues. Germline CDR1 MGHRA, CDR2 YSYEKL. The J segment lost 2 bases and the V segment lost 4 bases, leaving 5 bases of the junction unmatched. The CDR3 bases are TGCGCCAGCAGCCCTTCGCGGGGGGACACAGATACGCAGTATTTT. Amino acid sequence: CASSPSRGDTDTQYF.

In this sample, this clone turned up a few times. This sequence joins TRBV19 and TRBJ1-5, with D possibly matching TRBD1 (5 bases). The germline gives CDR1 LNHDA, CDR2 SQIVND (reference sequence). Trimming shortened V by 7 bases and J by 6 bases, and 10 bases separated the two germline ends. This CDR3 spans 12 amino acids. The CDR3 nucleotides read TGTGCCAGTACCAGGGTAGGTCAGCCCCAGCATTTT. The encoded protein is CASTRVGQPQHF. The full variable domain, rest sourced from reference TRBV19 and TRBJ1-5, is DGGITQSPKYLFRKEGQNVTLSCEQNLNHDAMYWYRQDPGQGLRLIYYSQIVNDFQKGDIAEGYSVSREKKESFPLTVTSAQKNPTAFYLCASTRVGQPQHFGDGTRLSIL.

The V gene is TRBV15, the J gene TRBJ2-3; 9 bases agree with TRBD2. Per the germline V gene, CDR1 is LNHNV and CDR2 is YYDKDF (reference sequence). The ends lost 1 base at V and 2 bases at J; junction bases unmatched: 4. CDR3 length equals 16 residues. The CDR3 DNA reads as TGTGCCACCAGCAGAGGTGCGGGGGGGCCCACAGATACGCAGTATTTT. This sequence encodes CATSRGAGGPTDTQYF.

This sequence joins TRBV7-2 and TRBJ2-7; a weak D match, TRBD2 (7 bases). This CDR3 is 14 amino acids long. The ends were cut back, 2 bases at V and 5 bases at J, with 13 bases in the middle. Per the germline V gene, CDR1 is SGHTA and CDR2 is FQGNSA. CDR3 sequence: CASSLWGGQDEQYF. As DNA, the CDR3 is TGTGCCAGCAGCTTATGGGGGGGCCAGGACGAGCAGTACTTC. Full variable domain (missing parts from reference TRBV7-2 and TRBJ2-7): GAGVSQSPSNKVTEKGKDVELRCDPISGHTALYWYRQSLGQGLEFLIYFQGNSAPDKSGLPSDRFSAERTGGSVSTLTIQRTQQEDSAVYLCASSLWGGQDEQYFGPGTRLTVT.

This clone was found a few times. The rearrangement uses TRBV5-1 and TRBJ1-1; D is undetermined. From germline, CDR1 is SGHRS and CDR2 YFSETQ. V was trimmed by 7 bases and J by 5 bases, leaving 9 bases between them. The CDR3 is 11 amino acids. Here the CDR3 DNA reads TGCGCCAGCCGCCGGGGTACTGAAGCTTTCTTT. Amino acid sequence: CASRRGTEAFF.

A few counts support this clone. The V and J genes are TRBV14 and TRBJ1-2, with a possible D match to TRBD1 (6 bases). The CDR3 is 14 residues long. The ends were cut back, 4 bases at V and 4 bases at J, with 13 bases in the middle. Germline-derived CDR1 and CDR2 are SGHDN and FVKESK. As DNA, the CDR3 is TGTGCCAGCAGCCGGGGAGGGGGACGCTATGGCTACACCTTC. Encoded protein: CASSRGGGRYGYTF.